Only a few counts were recorded for the clone carrying this TCR beta chain. Its specificity is not known. Using immunoSEQ multiplex PCR, the repertoire was profiled, and TCRdb retains in-frame clones only, with some absent. The repertoire includes around 200,000 clones, approximately 78% of them detected once, and 1% to 1.5% sits in the top ten. Trimming took off 0 bases at V and 9 bases at J, with 12 bases between the two ends. CDR3 size: 14 residues. Germline V CDR1 and CDR2: SGHDT, YYEEEE. The data were taken from a study of cytomegalovirus exposure and HLA in healthy donors. Study results and caveats: The study designated 150 or so TCR beta chains cytomegalovirus-associated.

The receptor comes from a woman aged 30 to 39 in good health and CMV-seronegative. Sequencing was done on a sample of PBMCs. The chain has TRBV5-6 and TRBJ1-4; D remains unclear. The CDR3 region is CASSLGPEGKKLFF. Written as DNA, the CDR3 is TGTGCCAGCAGCTTGGGTCCTGAGGGAAAAAAACTGTTTTTT.